Listed below are T cell receptor beta chains from one sample, sequenced in a study of blood T cell repertoires in COVID-19. The assay was immunoSEQ multiplex PCR, and TCRdb's table has in-frame clones only and misses some. The sample has about 150,000 clones, more than 65% seen once. Specimen: peripheral blood. All receptors come from a woman in her forties or fifties with acute or convalescent COVID-19. The CDR3 runs from the conserved cysteine through the conserved F or W. The order of the fields is D gene, clone size, J gene, V gene, CDR3 protein, CDR3 DNA. D genes are given only for firm matches. Clone sizes are given selectively: once, few, many, or a class where the clone is expanded.

TRBD1	NA	TRBJ2-2	TRBV7-9	CASSVGTGVTGELFF	TGTGCCAGCAGCGTCGGGACAGGGGTCACCGGGGAGCTGTTTTTT
TRBD2	NA	TRBJ2-5	TRBV7-3	CASSLGGSETQYF	TGTGCCAGCAGCTTAGGCGGGAGCGAGACCCAGTACTTC
NA	NA	TRBJ2-5	TRBV2	CASRFDRQETQYF	TGTGCCAGCAGATTCGACAGACAAGAGACCCAGTACTTC
NA	once	TRBJ1-4	TRBV10-3	CAIKDSNWEKLFF	TGTGCCATCAAGGACTCCAATTGGGAAAAACTGTTTTTT
TRBD1	NA	TRBJ1-1	TRBV6-6	CASSYTGGDTEAFF	TGTGCCAGCAGTTACACAGGGGGGGACACTGAAGCTTTCTTT
TRBD1	NA	TRBJ2-7	TRBV2	CASRAPGQGYEQYF	TGTGCCAGCAGAGCGCCGGGACAGGGTTACGAGCAGTACTTC
NA	NA	TRBJ1-2	TRBV5-8	CASSLGGYYGYTF	TGTGCCAGCAGCTTGGGGGGCTACTATGGCTACACCTTC
TRBD1	once	TRBJ1-2	TRBV5-8	CASSTRQGAVGYTF	TGTGCCAGCAGCACCCGACAGGGGGCGGTCGGCTACACCTTC
NA	NA	TRBJ2-2	TRBV25-1	CASSELGMNTGELFF	TGTGCCAGCAGTGAATTGGGCATGAACACCGGGGAGCTGTTTTTT
NA	NA	TRBJ1-4	TRBV18	CASSRGQVYEKLFF	TGTGCCAGCTCACGCGGGCAGGTCTATGAAAAACTGTTTTTT
TRBD1	NA	TRBJ1-2	TRBV7-9	CASSTSGQKGGYTF	TGTGCCAGCAGCACATCGGGACAGAAAGGTGGCTACACCTTC
NA	NA	TRBJ2-4	TRBV9	CASSVSGQAPQNIQYF	TGTGCCAGCAGCGTAAGCGGGCAGGCACCCCAAAACATTCAGTACTTC
TRBD1	NA	TRBJ2-7	TRBV11-1	CASSPTGFYEQYF	TGTGCCAGCAGCCCGACAGGGTTCTACGAGCAGTACTTC
TRBD1	NA	TRBJ1-2	TRBV4-3	CASSLRTGANYGYTF	TGCGCCAGCAGCCTCCGGACAGGGGCTAACTATGGCTACACCTTC
NA	few	TRBJ2-6	TRBV25-1	CASSQGLSSGANVLTF	TGTGCCAGCAGTCAGGGGTTGAGCTCTGGGGCCAACGTCCTGACTTTC
TRBD1	NA	TRBJ1-5	TRBV2	CASRHRDRGRAYQPQHF	TGTGCCAGCAGACACCGGGACAGGGGGCGCGCATATCAGCCCCAGCATTTT
TRBD2	NA	TRBJ2-1	TRBV5-1	CASSTSGSVGEQFF	TGCGCCAGCTCGACTAGCGGGAGTGTTGGTGAGCAGTTCTTC
TRBD1	NA	TRBJ2-2	TRBV7-2	CASSPGQAYGELFF	TGTGCCAGCAGCCCGGGACAGGCGTACGGGGAGCTGTTTTTT
TRBD1	NA	TRBJ1-1	TRBV27	CASTRTGGNTEAFF	TGTGCCAGCACAAGGACAGGAGGGAACACTGAAGCTTTCTTT
NA	NA	TRBJ1-4	TRBV7-9	CASSRSGRTEKLFF	TGTGCCAGCAGCCGATCGGGAAGGACTGAAAAACTGTTTTTT
TRBD2	NA	TRBJ2-2	TRBV7-2	CASSLLPSGSFTGELFF	TGTGCCAGCAGCTTACTCCCTAGCGGGAGTTTCACCGGGGAGCTGTTTTTT
NA	once	TRBJ2-6	TRBV6-2/TRBV6-3	CASSDTRTSGANVLTF	TGTGCCAGCAGTGACACCCGTACCTCTGGGGCCAACGTCCTGACTTTC
NA	NA	TRBJ2-1	TRBV10-3	CAISGASSADSYNEQFF	TGTGCCATCAGTGGGGCTTCTAGCGCGGACTCCTACAATGAGCAGTTCTTC
NA	NA	TRBJ1-1	TRBV6-2/TRBV6-3	CASSRTEVNTEAFF	TGTGCCAGCAGCCGGACAGAGGTGAACACTGAAGCTTTCTTT
TRBD1	NA	TRBJ1-4	TRBV5-1	CASSSSGTDNEKLFF	TGCGCCAGCAGCTCATCCGGGACAGACAATGAAAAACTGTTTTTT
NA	NA	TRBJ2-7	TRBV6-6	CASSYLGEGGYEQYF	TGTGCCAGCAGTTACCTCGGGGAAGGGGGATACGAGCAGTACTTC